Sequencing of this T cell receptor (beta chain) was carried out in a study of shared clonotypes between healthy human individuals. Only in-frame clones appear in the TCRdb table, and some are missing; sequencing was by immunoSEQ multiplex PCR. The sample lists about 2 million clones, approximately 94% seen once, with around 1% in the top ten. The CDR3 is made up of 15 amino acids. Per germline, CDR1 SEHNR and CDR2 FQNEAQ (reference sequence). Trimming pared 5 bases from V and 0 bases from J, leaving 13 bases between. Remarks on this clone: What it recognizes is unknown.

Naive-designated CD8 cells lacked CD45RO, were positively enriched for CCR7, and omitted terminally differentiated effector memory CD45RA+ cells. Regarding the study as a whole: Sequencing depth was expected to influence donor clonotype sharing.

Sequenced input: naive CD8+ T cells sorted from blood. J is TRBJ1-1 and V is TRBV7-9, with a tentative D call TRBD1 (6 bases). The TCR sequence derives from a man aged 18-30 years in good health. The CDR3 region has the DNA TGTGCCAGCAGCCCCACAGGGCTAGTGAACACTGAAGCTTTCTTT. This gives the protein CASSPTGLVNTEAFF.